This T cell receptor beta chain was recorded in a study of blood T cells in healthy people across ages. There were healthy Caucasian individuals from Russia, aged about 6 to 100, serving as donors. Remarks on this clonotype: The target antigen is unknown.

Study-wide findings and caveats: Comparison with aged donors showed that long-lived donors had more naive CD4+ cells and higher diversity. Age brought a roughly linear fall in TCR beta diversity measured per million T cells.

It was with a sample-barcoded 5' primer and a J-beta primer mix that a second PCR of about 6 to 12 cycles was run. In TCRdb, the 5' RACE reads were re-called with MiXCR into one record per CDR3 protein. The sample holds about 780,000 distinct CDR3 sequences, roughly 26% seen once. The germline V gene has CDR1 MDHEN and CDR2 SYDVKM. The CDR3 runs to 17 residues. The V and J ends lost 3 bases and 0 bases respectively, with 12 bases between them. These data also formed part of another study, on T cells of mothers and their children. Turning to that study: Reads recorded for TCR beta CDR3 numbered over 9.5 million per mother and roughly 3 million per child.

This chain connects TRBV28 to TRBJ2-6; D is perhaps TRBD1 (5 bases). The sequence came from a boy under 18 in good health. Sequenced sample: blood. The DNA for the CDR3 is TGTGCCAGCAGTTTGTTTTACAGGCTCTCTGGGGCCAACGTCCTGACTTTC. Amino acids: CASSLFYRLSGANVLTF.